The clone carrying this T cell receptor (beta chain) came up a few times. The antigen is undetermined. The sample belongs to a study of cytomegalovirus exposure and HLA in healthy donors. V was cut by 5 bases and J by 4 bases, with 11 bases left in between. Germline values: CDR1 SEHNR, CDR2 FQNEAQ (reference sequence). The CDR3 consists of 13 residues. PCR primers comprised 60 Vbeta and 13 Jbeta primers. The protocol was immunoSEQ multiplex PCR, while the TCRdb copy is restricted to in-frame clones and leaves out a portion. The table includes about 160,000 clones, 80% detected once. Study-wide results and limits: Sequencing likely generated an artifact that appeared as a cluster of highly shared sequence variants. The authors enumerated over 150 TCR beta chains as linked to cytomegalovirus. It was shown in a later analysis that HLA-associated TCR beta chains were more clonally expanded than other, equally common chains.

The sequencing input was PBMCs. The gene calls are TRBV7-9 and TRBJ1-1; D might be TRBD1 (6 bases). The receptor was isolated from a human donor in good health. This chain's CDR3 is CASSLLGGTEAFF. The CDR3 coding sequence is TGTGCCAGCAGCCTCCTAGGGGGCACTGAAGCTTTCTTT.